These 27 T cell receptor beta chains came from one sample sequenced in a study of blood T cell repertoires in COVID-19. TCRdb's copy holds only in-frame clones and misses some; the assay was immunoSEQ multiplex PCR. The repertoire holds around 210,000 clones, roughly nine tenths seen once, with 0.6% to 0.9% in the top ten. The sequenced sample consisted of peripheral blood. Receptors originate from a woman between 70 and 85 years old with acute or convalescent COVID-19.

The chain joins TRBV7-3 to TRBJ2-3; tentative D call: TRBD1 (5 bases). CDR1 is SGHTA, CDR2 FQGTGA, per germline. The germline V and J ends were trimmed by 1 base and 2 bases, with 10 bases remaining between them. The CDR3 consists of 15 residues. The CDR3 here is CASSLRGRVTDTQYF. CDR3 bases: TGTGCCAGCAGCTTAAGGGGCAGGGTCACAGATACGCAGTATTTT.

The chain recombines TRBV7-2 with TRBJ2-5; 13 bases are a match to TRBD2. The CDR3 contains 16 residues. Germline V CDR1 and CDR2: SGHTA, FQGNSA. Trimming cost V 5 bases and J 4 bases; bases outside gene matches: 7. The CDR3 protein is CASSTRLAGGAETQYF. The CDR3 DNA is TGTGCCAGCAGCACCCGACTAGCGGGGGGCGCAGAGACCCAGTACTTC.

This rearrangement joins TRBV2 to TRBJ2-1, with 16 positions matching TRBD2. Germline V lookup: CDR1 SNHLY, CDR2 FYNNEI. The CDR3 consists of 16 residues. The V gene end was trimmed by 6 bases and the J gene end by 4 bases; junction bases not matched to a gene: 3. The CDR3 sequence is CASRRGLAGGYNEQFF. CDR3 in DNA: TGTGCCAGCAGACGGGGACTAGCGGGAGGGTACAATGAGCAGTTCTTC.

The chain is built from TRBV6-5 and TRBJ2-7; 10 nucleotides match TRBD2. The V and J ends lost 1 base and 2 bases, in that order; junction bases with no gene match: 2. The CDR3 length is 15 residues. CDR1 is MNHEY, CDR2 SVGAGI, per germline. CDR3 nucleotides: TGTGCCAGCAGTTACTTAAGCGGGAGGGCCTACGAGCAGTACTTC. Translation gives CASSYLSGRAYEQYF.

The V gene is TRBV7-9, the J gene TRBJ2-3; 13 nucleotides agree with TRBD2. Trimming removed 5 bases from V and 2 bases from J; junction bases left unmatched: 10. CDR1 is SEHNR and CDR2 is FQNEAQ in the germline V gene (reference sequence). This CDR3 contains 18 residues. This chain's CDR3 is CASSPYGGLAGDTDTQYF. CDR3 in DNA: TGTGCCAGCAGCCCTTATGGAGGACTAGCGGGGGACACAGATACGCAGTATTTT.

CDR3 bases: TGTGCCACCAGCAGAGATCGAGGACAGGGACAAACTGAAGCTTTCTTT. It codes for CATSRDRGQGQTEAFF. The chain couples TRBV15 to TRBJ1-1, with 8 bases matching TRBD1. J lost 5 bases, V lost 0 bases, and 8 bases had no gene match. The CDR3 totals 16 residues. Germline CDR1 LNHNV, CDR2 YYDKDF (reference sequence).

J is TRBJ1-6 and V is TRBV7-9, with 7 bases aligning to TRBD1. The J segment lost 9 bases and the V segment lost 0 bases, leaving 2 bases of the junction unmatched. The CDR3 covers 14 residues. Germline assignment: CDR1 SEHNR and CDR2 FQNEAQ (reference sequence). The CDR3 DNA sequence: TGTGCCAGCAGCTTAGCAGGGGGCACTTCACCCCTCCACTTT. Its translation is CASSLAGGTSPLHF.

Of note for this clone: The identical CDR3 is also encoded by other nucleotide sequences in the sample. The chain employs TRBV2 and TRBJ1-1; a weak D match, TRBD1 (5 bases). This CDR3 is built from 13 residues. Trimming took 6 bases from V and 0 from J, leaving 8 bases between them. From germline, CDR1 is SNHLY and CDR2 FYNNEI. Here the CDR3 DNA reads TGTGCCAGCAGCAAGGACATGAACACTGAAGCTTTCTTT. Its translation: CASSKDMNTEAFF.

This rearrangement joins TRBV5-1 to TRBJ2-2, with 11 nucleotides matching TRBD2. V shed 2 bases, J shed 6 bases, and the junction held 3 bases outside the gene matches. CDR3 length: 15 amino acids. The germline gives CDR1 SGHRS, CDR2 YFSETQ. Here the CDR3 reads CASSFLAGGSGELFF. In nucleotides, the CDR3 is TGCGCCAGCAGCTTCCTAGCGGGGGGCTCCGGGGAGCTGTTTTTT.

The chain couples TRBV7-9 to TRBJ1-6, with 7 nucleotides matching TRBD1. Germline V gene lookup returns CDR1 SEHNR and CDR2 FQNEAQ (reference sequence). V gave up 4 bases and J gave up 7 bases; unmatched junction bases: 10. CDR3 length: 16 amino acids. CDR3: CASSYRTGTANSPLHF. CDR3 nucleotide sequence: TGTGCCAGCAGCTACAGGACCGGGACAGCCAATTCACCCCTCCACTTT.

The chain has TRBV28 and TRBJ1-4; D is unclear. The CDR3 runs 12 residues. V was shortened by 7 bases and J by 1 base, with 4 bases between the two germline ends. Germline V lookup: CDR1 MDHEN, CDR2 SYDVKM. CDR3 residues: CASTITNEKLFF. The CDR3 nucleotides are TGTGCCAGCACCATAACTAATGAAAAACTGTTTTTT.

The genes are TRBV7-2 and TRBJ2-1, with 10 nucleotides matching TRBD2. Germline CDR1 is SGHTA and CDR2 is FQGNSA. V was pared by 3 bases and J by 2 bases, with 4 bases of the junction left unmatched. This CDR3 comprises 16 residues. The CDR3 DNA reads as TGTGCCAGCAGCTTGCAAGCGGGGGGGGCCTACAATGAGCAGTTCTTC. Amino acids: CASSLQAGGAYNEQFF.

V gene TRBV5-4 combines with J gene TRBJ1-1, with 8 bases that match TRBD1. This CDR3 region has 14 residues. Trimming at V came to 4 bases and at J to 2 bases, leaving 4 bases not matched to a gene. CDR1 is SGHNT, CDR2 YYREEE, per germline (reference sequence). Here the CDR3 DNA reads TGTGCCAGCAGCCCGGGACAGGTCAACACTGAAGCTTTCTTT. Amino acids: CASSPGQVNTEAFF.

This clone was observed a single time. The chain combines TRBV7-2 with TRBJ2-7; TRBD2 agrees at 10 bases. Germline trimming cut 4 bases from V and 6 bases from J; bases unmatched to any gene: 3. The germline CDR1 and CDR2 sequences are SGHTA and FQGNSA. This CDR3 contains 13 residues. The CDR3 region is CASSYPSGGEQYF. For the CDR3, the DNA is TGTGCCAGCAGCTACCCTAGCGGGGGCGAGCAGTACTTC.

This rearrangement joins TRBV18 to TRBJ2-2; D perhaps matches TRBD2 (6 bases). The CDR3 has 16 residues. The germline CDR1 and CDR2 sequences are KGHSH and LQKENI. V was cut by 6 bases and J by 3 bases, with 17 bases left in between. The CDR3 sequence: CASSLKSGDYTGELFF. The CDR3 coding sequence is TGTGCCAGCTCTCTTAAATCGGGGGACTACACCGGGGAGCTGTTTTTT. Full variable domain (outside the CDR3, taken from reference TRBV18 and TRBJ2-2): NAGVMQNPRHLVRRRGQEARLRCSPMKGHSHVYWYRQLPEEGLKFMVYLQKENIIDESGMPKERFSAEFPKEGPSILRIQQVVRGDSAAYFCASSLKSGDYTGELFFGEGSRLTVL.

The rearrangement links TRBV3-1 (or the pseudogene TRBV3-2) to TRBJ2-7; D possibly corresponds to TRBD2 (6 bases). The germline CDR1 and CDR2 sequences are LGHDT and YNNKEL (reference sequence). The CDR3 is 13 amino acids. Trimming cost V 4 bases and J 2 bases, with 9 bases left between them. The CDR3 sequence: CASSPSGAYEQYF. CDR3 bases: TGTGCCAGCAGCCCCTCGGGGGCCTACGAGCAGTACTTC.

The chain joins TRBV19 to TRBJ1-1; the D gene is possibly TRBD1 (6 bases). V was shortened by 5 bases and J by 7 bases, with 20 bases between the two germline ends. The germline V gene encodes CDR1 LNHDA and CDR2 SQIVND (reference sequence). The CDR3 runs 15 residues. The CDR3 bases are TGTGCCAGTAGTCCACGGGGGGGGCTGGCCGGTGAAGCTTTCTTT. Protein sequence: CASSPRGGLAGEAFF.

This chain connects TRBV7-2 to TRBJ2-2, with unresolved D. Trimming pared 0 bases from V and 2 bases from J, leaving 10 bases between. This CDR3 has 16 residues. Germline V gene lookup returns CDR1 SGHTA and CDR2 FQGNSA. CDR3 residues: CASSLAWSGNTGELFF. CDR3 bases: TGTGCCAGCAGCTTAGCGTGGTCAGGAAACACCGGGGAGCTGTTTTTT.

J is TRBJ1-5 and V is TRBV7-2, with D possibly being TRBD1 (6 bases). CDR1 and CDR2 (germline): SGHTA, FQGNSA. CDR3 size: 16 residues. V was trimmed by 5 bases and J by 1 base, leaving 15 bases between them. Written as DNA, the CDR3 is TGTGCCAGCAGCCGCGCAGGGGTTAACAGCAATCAGCCCCAGCATTTT. It specifies CASSRAGVNSNQPQHF.

This chain connects TRBV7-2 to TRBJ2-3; TRBD2 matches at 9 bases. Per the germline V gene, CDR1 is SGHTA and CDR2 is FQGNSA. J gave up 3 bases and V 4 bases, and 5 bases lay outside the gene matches. CDR3 length: 15 residues. CDR3 loop: CASSSQREATDTQYF. The CDR3 coding sequence is TGTGCCAGCAGCTCCCAGCGGGAGGCAACAGATACGCAGTATTTT.

The rearrangement uses TRBV5-4 and TRBJ2-1, with D perhaps matching TRBD2 (6 bases). The CDR3 consists of 17 residues. Germline-derived CDR1 and CDR2 are SGHNT and YYREEE (reference sequence). The germline V and J ends were trimmed by 3 bases and 1 base, with 17 bases remaining between them. The CDR3 is CASSSRLDPQSYNEQFF. CDR3 bases: TGTGCCAGCAGCTCTAGACTAGACCCTCAGTCCTACAATGAGCAGTTCTTC.

This clone was recorded only once. This sequence joins TRBV19 and TRBJ1-2; weak D call: TRBD1 (6 bases). Germline lookup yields CDR1 LNHDA and CDR2 SQIVND (reference sequence). V was clipped by 3 bases and J by 3 bases, with 14 bases between them. The CDR3 runs to 15 residues. Here the CDR3 reads CASSIRGRGDYGYTF. The DNA for the CDR3 is TGTGCCAGTAGTATTAGGGGCAGGGGAGACTATGGCTACACCTTC.

This clone was seen a single time. The genes are TRBV28 and TRBJ1-4; D ambiguous. This CDR3 is 12 amino acids long. The germline V and J ends were trimmed by 5 bases and 12 bases, with 13 bases remaining between them. From germline, CDR1 is MDHEN and CDR2 SYDVKM. The CDR3 reads CASSGTKAELFF. The CDR3 DNA is TGTGCCAGCAGTGGTACGAAGGCGGAACTGTTTTTT.

The chain combines TRBV19 with TRBJ2-2; 7 bases fit TRBD1. Per germline, CDR1 LNHDA and CDR2 SQIVND (reference sequence). J lost 8 bases, V lost 6 bases, and 9 bases had no gene match. The CDR3 is 14 residues long. This chain's CDR3 is CASRLTGAGGELFF. CDR3 bases: TGTGCCAGTAGATTAACAGGGGCCGGGGGGGAGCTGTTTTTT.

V and J are TRBV5-1 and TRBJ2-2; D may be TRBD2 (5 bases). Per the germline V gene, CDR1 is SGHRS and CDR2 is YFSETQ. There are 14 residues in the CDR3. The V gene lost 1 base and the J gene lost 7 bases, with 11 bases spanning the gap. The CDR3 loop reads CASSLPGVDGELFF. The CDR3 DNA is TGCGCCAGCAGCTTGCCCGGGGTTGACGGGGAGCTGTTTTTT.

The chain has TRBV6-5 and TRBJ1-2, with no clear D. The V gene lost 2 bases and the J gene lost 7 bases, with 17 bases spanning the gap. Germline V lookup: CDR1 MNHEY, CDR2 SVGAGI. The CDR3 is 15 residues long. The CDR3 DNA follows: TGTGCCAGCAGTTACGGAGGAACAGTCTGGCGTGGCTACACCTTC. Protein: CASSYGGTVWRGYTF.

V and J are TRBV5-1 and TRBJ2-3, with TRBD2 matching over 14 bases. This CDR3 contains 18 residues. CDR1 is SGHRS, CDR2 YFSETQ, per germline. Trimming cost V 5 bases and J 3 bases; bases outside gene matches: 11. CDR3 in DNA: TGCGCCAGCAGATCCGGGACTAGCGGGGGCCCCAGGACAGATACGCAGTATTTT. Its translation: CASRSGTSGGPRTDTQYF.